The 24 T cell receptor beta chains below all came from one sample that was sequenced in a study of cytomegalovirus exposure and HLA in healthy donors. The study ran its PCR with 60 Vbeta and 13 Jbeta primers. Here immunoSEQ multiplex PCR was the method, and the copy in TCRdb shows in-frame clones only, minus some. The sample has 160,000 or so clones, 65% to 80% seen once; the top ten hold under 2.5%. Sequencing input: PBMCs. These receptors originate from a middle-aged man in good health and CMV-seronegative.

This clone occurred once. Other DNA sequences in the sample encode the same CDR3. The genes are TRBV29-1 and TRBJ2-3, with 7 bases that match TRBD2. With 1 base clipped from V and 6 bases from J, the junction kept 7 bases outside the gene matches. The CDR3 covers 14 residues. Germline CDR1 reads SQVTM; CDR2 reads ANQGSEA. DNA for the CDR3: TGCAGCGTTGAAGGCCGGGAGGAGGTGGATACGCAGTATTTT. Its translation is CSVEGREEVDTQYF.

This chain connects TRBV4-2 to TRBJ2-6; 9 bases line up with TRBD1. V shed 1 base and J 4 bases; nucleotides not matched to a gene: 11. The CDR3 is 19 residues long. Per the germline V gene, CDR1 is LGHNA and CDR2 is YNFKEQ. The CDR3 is CASSQGSSDRGSGANVLTF. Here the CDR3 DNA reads TGTGCCAGCAGCCAAGGATCTAGTGACAGGGGGTCAGGGGCCAACGTCCTGACTTTC.

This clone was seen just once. CDR3 in amino acids: CASSFSPSYNEQFF. CDR3 coding DNA: TGTGCCAGCAGTTTCTCCCCCTCCTACAATGAGCAGTTCTTC. This chain links TRBV28 with TRBJ2-1; D is ambiguous. There are 14 residues in the CDR3. Trimming left V 3 bases short and J 0 bases short, with 6 bases between. CDR1 MDHEN and CDR2 SYDVKM come from the germline V gene.

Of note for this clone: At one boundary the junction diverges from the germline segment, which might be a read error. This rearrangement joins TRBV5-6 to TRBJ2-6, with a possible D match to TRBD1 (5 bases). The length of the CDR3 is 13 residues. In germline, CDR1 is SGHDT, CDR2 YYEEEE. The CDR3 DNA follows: TGTGCCAGCAGCTCCACTGGGGCCAACGGCCTGACTTTC. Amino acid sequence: CASSSTGANGLTF. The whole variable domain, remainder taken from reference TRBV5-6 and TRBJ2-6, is DAGVTQSPTHLIKTRGQQVTLRCSPKSGHDTVSWYQQALGQGPQFIFQYYEEEERQRGNFPDRFSGHQFPNYSSELNVNALLLGDSALYLCASSSTGANGLTFGAGSRLTVL.

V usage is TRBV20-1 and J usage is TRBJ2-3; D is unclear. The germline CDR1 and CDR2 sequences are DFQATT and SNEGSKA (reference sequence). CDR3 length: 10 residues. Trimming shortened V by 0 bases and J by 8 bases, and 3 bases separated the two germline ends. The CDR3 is CSARDLTQYF. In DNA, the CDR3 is TGCAGTGCTAGAGATCTTACGCAGTATTTT.

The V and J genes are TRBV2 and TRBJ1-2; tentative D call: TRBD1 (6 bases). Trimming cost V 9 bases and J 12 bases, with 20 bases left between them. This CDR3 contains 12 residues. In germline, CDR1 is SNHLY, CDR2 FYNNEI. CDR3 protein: CASADRRKRNTF. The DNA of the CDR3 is TGTGCCAGTGCTGACAGGCGGAAGAGGAACACCTTC.

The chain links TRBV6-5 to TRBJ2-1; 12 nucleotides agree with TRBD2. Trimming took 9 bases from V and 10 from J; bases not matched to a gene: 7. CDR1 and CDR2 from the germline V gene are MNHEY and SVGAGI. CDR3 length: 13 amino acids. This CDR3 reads CASGLAGRVEQFF. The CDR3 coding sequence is TGTGCCAGTGGACTAGCGGGAAGGGTGGAGCAGTTCTTC.

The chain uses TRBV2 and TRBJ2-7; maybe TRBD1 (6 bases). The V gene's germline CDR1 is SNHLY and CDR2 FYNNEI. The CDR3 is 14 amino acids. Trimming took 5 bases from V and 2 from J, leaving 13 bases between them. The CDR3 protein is CASSPSRQAYEQYF. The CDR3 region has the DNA TGTGCCAGCAGTCCATCCCGACAGGCCTACGAGCAGTACTTC.

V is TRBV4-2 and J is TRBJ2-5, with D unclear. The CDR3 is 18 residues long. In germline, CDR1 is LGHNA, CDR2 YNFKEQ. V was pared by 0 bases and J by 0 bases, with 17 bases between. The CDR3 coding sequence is TGTGCCAGCAGCCAAGATCCTTCGGTCAGGCCGTACCAAGAGACCCAGTACTTC. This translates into CASSQDPSVRPYQETQYF.

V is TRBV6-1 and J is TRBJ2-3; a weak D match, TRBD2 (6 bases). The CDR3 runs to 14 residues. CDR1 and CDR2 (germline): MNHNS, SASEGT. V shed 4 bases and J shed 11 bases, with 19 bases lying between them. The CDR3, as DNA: TGTGCCAGCAGTGTTGACCCCTCTAGCGTCGAGCAGTATTTT. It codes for CASSVDPSSVEQYF.

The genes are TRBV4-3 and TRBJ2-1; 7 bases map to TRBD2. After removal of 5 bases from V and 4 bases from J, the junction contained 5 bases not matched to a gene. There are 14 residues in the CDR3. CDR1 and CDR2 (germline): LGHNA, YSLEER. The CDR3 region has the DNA TGCGCCAGCAGCGATAGCGGGCCTTACAATGAGCAGTTCTTC. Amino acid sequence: CASSDSGPYNEQFF.

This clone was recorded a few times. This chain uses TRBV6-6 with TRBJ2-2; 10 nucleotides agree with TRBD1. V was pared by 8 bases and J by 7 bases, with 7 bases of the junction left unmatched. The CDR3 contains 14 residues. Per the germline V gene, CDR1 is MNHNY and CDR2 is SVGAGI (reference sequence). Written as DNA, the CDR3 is TGTGCCAGCGTGATGGGACAGGGGATCGGGGAGCTGTTTTTT. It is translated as CASVMGQGIGELFF.

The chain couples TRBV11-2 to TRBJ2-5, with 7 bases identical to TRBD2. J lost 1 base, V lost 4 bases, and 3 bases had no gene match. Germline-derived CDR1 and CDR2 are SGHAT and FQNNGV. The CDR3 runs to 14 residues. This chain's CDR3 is CASSSRLAQETQYF. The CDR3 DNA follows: TGTGCCAGCAGCTCAAGACTAGCCCAAGAGACCCAGTACTTC.

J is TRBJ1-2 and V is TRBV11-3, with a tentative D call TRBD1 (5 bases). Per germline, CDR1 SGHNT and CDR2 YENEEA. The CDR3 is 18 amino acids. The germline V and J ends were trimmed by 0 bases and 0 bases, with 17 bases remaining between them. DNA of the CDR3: TGTGCCAGCAGCTTAGATCGTAGTCAGGGTATAGCTAACTATGGCTACACCTTC. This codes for CASSLDRSQGIANYGYTF.

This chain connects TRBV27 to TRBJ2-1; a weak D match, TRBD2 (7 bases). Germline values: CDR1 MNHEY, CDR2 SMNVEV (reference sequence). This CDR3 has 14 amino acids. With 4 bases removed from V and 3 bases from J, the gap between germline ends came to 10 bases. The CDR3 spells CASSSGGGYNEQFF. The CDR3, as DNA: TGTGCCAGCAGTTCGGGGGGCGGCTACAATGAGCAGTTCTTC.

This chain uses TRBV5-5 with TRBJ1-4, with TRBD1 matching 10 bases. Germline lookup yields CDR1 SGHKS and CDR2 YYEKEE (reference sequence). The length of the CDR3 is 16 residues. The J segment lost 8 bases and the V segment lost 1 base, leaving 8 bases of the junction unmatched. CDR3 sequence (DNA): TGTGCCAGCAGCTTGTACTCCGGGACAGGGGTCGAAAAACTGTTTTTT. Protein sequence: CASSLYSGTGVEKLFF.

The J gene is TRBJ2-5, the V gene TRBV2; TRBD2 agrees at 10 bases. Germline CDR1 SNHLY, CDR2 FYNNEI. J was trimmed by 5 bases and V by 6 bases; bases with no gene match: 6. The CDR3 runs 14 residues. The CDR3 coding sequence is TGTGCCAGCAGCCTAGCGGGAGCGGGTGAGACCCAGTACTTC. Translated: CASSLAGAGETQYF. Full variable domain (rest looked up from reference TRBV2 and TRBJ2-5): EPEVTQTPSHQVTQMGQEVILRCVPISNHLYFYWYRQILGQKVEFLVSFYNNEISEKSEIFDDQFSVERPDGSNFTLKIRSTKLEDSAMYFCASSLAGAGETQYFGPGTRLLVL.

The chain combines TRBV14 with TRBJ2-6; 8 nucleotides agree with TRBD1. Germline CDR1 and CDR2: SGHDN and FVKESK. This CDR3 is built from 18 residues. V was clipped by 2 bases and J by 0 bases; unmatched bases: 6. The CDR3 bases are TGTGCCAGCAGCCAACGGTCAGGGGGCATCTCTGGGGCCAACGTCCTGACTTTC. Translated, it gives CASSQRSGGISGANVLTF.

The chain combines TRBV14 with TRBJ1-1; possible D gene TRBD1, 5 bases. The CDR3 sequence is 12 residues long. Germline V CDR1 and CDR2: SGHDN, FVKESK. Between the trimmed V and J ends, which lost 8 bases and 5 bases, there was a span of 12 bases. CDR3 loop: CASARVWTEAFF. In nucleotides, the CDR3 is TGTGCCAGCGCCAGGGTGTGGACTGAAGCTTTCTTT. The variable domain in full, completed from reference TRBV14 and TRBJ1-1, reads EAGVTQFPSHSVIEKGQTVTLRCDPISGHDNLYWYRRVMGKEIKFLLHFVKESKQDESGMPNNRFLAERTGGTYSTLKVQPAELEDSGVYFCASARVWTEAFFGQGTRLTVV.

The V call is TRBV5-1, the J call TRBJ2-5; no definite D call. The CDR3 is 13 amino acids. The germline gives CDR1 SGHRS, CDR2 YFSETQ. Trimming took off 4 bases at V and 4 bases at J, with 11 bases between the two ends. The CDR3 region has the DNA TGCGCCAGCAGCCTGATACCGGTAGAGACCCAGTACTTC. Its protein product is CASSLIPVETQYF.

For the CDR3, the DNA is TGTGCCAGTAGGGAAGGACAGGGTAGAAATGAGCAGTTCTTC. This encodes CASREGQGRNEQFF. This chain connects TRBV19 to TRBJ2-1; 8 bases agree with TRBD1. Germline lookup yields CDR1 LNHDA and CDR2 SQIVND (reference sequence). The CDR3 loop spans 14 amino acids. V shed 6 bases, J shed 7 bases, and the junction held 8 bases outside the gene matches.

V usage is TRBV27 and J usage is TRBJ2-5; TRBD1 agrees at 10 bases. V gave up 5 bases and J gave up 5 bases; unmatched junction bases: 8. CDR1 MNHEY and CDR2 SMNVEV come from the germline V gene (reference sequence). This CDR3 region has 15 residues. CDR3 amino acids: CASSLGQGYQETQYF. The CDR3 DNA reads TGTGCCAGCAGTCTGGGACAGGGGTATCAGGAGACCCAGTACTTC.

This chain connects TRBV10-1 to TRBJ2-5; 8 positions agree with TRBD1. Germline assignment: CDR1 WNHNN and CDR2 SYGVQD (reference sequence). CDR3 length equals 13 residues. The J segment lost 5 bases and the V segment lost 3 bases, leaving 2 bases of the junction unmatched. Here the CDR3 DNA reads TGCGCCAGCAGTGACAGGGGGCGGGAGACCCAGTACTTC. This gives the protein CASSDRGRETQYF.

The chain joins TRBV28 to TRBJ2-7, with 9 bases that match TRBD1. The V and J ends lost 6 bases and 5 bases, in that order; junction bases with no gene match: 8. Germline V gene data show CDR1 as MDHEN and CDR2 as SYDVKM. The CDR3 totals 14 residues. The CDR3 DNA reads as TGTGCCAGCAGCACCGGGACAGGGAAGGACGAGCAGTACTTC. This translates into CASSTGTGKDEQYF. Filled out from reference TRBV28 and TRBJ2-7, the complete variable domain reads DVKVTQSSRYLVKRTGEKVFLECVQDMDHENMFWYRQDPGLGLRLIYFSYDVKMKEKGDIPEGYSVSREKKERFSLILESASTNQTSMYLCASSTGTGKDEQYFGPGTRLTVT.